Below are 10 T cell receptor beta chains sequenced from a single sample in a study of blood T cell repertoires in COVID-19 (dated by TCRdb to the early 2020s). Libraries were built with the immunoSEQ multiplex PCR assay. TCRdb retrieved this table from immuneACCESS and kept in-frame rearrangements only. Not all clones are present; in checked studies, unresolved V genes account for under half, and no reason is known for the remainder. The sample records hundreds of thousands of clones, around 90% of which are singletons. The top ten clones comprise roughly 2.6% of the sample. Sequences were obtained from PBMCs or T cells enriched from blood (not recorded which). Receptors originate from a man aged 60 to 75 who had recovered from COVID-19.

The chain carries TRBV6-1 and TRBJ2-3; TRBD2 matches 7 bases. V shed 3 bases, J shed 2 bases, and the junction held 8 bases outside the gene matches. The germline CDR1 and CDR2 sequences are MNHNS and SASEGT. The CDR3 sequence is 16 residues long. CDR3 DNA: TGTGCCAGCAGTGAGAGAACGGGGGGTTACACAGATACGCAGTATTTT. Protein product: CASSERTGGYTDTQYF.

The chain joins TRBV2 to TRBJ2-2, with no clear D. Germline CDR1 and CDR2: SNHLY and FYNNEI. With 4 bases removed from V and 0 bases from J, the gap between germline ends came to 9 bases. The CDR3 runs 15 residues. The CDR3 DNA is TGTGCCAGCAGTGTCGGTAGCTCGAACACCGGGGAGCTGTTTTTT. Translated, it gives CASSVGSSNTGELFF.

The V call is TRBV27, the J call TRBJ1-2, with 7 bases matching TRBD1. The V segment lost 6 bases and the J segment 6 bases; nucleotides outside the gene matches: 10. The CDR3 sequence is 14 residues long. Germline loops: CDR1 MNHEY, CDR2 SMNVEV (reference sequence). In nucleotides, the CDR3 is TGTGCCAGCAGGCGGGACAGATACTTTCATGGCTACACCTTC. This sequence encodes CASRRDRYFHGYTF.

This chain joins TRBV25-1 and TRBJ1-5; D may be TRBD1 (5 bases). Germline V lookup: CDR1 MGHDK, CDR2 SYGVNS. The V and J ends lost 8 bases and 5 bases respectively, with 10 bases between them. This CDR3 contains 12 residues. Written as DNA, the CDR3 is TGTGCCAGCGGATGGGGGGATCAGCCCCAGCATTTT. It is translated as CASGWGDQPQHF. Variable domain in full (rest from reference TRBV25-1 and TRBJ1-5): EADIYQTPRYLVIGTGKKITLECSQTMGHDKMYWYQQDPGMELHLIHYSYGVNSTEKGDLSSESTVSRIRTEHFPLTLESARPSHTSQYLCASGWGDQPQHFGDGTRLSIL.

The CDR3 is CASIVSGTGNTEAFF. The DNA of the CDR3 is TGTGCCAGCATTGTAAGCGGGACAGGGAACACTGAAGCTTTCTTT. The genes are TRBV28 and TRBJ1-1; TRBD1 agrees at 8 bases. The CDR3 contains 15 residues. Trimming removed 7 bases from V and 1 base from J; junction bases left unmatched: 8. Germline V gene data show CDR1 as MDHEN and CDR2 as SYDVKM.

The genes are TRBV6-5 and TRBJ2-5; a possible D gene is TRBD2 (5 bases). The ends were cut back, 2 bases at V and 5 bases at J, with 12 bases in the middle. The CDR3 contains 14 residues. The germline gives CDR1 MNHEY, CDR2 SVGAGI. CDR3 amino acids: CASSYAGVRETQYF. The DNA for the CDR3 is TGTGCCAGCAGTTACGCCGGGGTTCGGGAGACCCAGTACTTC.

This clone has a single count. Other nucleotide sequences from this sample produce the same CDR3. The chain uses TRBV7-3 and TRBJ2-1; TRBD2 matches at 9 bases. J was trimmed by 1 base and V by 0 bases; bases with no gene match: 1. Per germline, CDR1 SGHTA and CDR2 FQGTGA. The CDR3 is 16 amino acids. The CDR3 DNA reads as TGTGCCAGCAGCTTAACGGCGGGAGGGTCCTACAATGAGCAGTTCTTC. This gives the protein CASSLTAGGSYNEQFF.

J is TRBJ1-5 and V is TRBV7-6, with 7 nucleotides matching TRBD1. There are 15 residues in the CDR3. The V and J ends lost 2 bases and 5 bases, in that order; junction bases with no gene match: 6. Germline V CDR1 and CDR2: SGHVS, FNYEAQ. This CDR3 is CASSLRTGPDQPQHF. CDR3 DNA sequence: TGTGCCAGCAGCTTAAGGACAGGACCCGATCAGCCCCAGCATTTT.

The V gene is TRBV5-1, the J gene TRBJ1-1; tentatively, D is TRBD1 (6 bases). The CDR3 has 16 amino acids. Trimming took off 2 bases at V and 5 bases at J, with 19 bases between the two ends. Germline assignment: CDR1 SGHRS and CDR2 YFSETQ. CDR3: CASSFQSAGEKTEAFF. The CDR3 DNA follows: TGCGCCAGCAGCTTCCAGTCGGCAGGGGAGAAAACTGAAGCTTTCTTT.

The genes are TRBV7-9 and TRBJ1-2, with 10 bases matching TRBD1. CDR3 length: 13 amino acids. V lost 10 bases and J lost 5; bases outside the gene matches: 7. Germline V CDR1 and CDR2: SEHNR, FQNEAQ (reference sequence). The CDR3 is CATRTGQGYGYTF. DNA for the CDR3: TGTGCCACTCGTACGGGACAGGGGTATGGCTACACCTTC. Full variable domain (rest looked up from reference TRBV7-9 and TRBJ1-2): DTGVSQNPRHKITKRGQNVTFRCDPISEHNRLYWYRQTLGQGPEFLTYFQNEAQLEKSRLLSDRFSAERPKGSFSTLEIQRTEQGDSAMYLCATRTGQGYGYTFGSGTRLTVV.